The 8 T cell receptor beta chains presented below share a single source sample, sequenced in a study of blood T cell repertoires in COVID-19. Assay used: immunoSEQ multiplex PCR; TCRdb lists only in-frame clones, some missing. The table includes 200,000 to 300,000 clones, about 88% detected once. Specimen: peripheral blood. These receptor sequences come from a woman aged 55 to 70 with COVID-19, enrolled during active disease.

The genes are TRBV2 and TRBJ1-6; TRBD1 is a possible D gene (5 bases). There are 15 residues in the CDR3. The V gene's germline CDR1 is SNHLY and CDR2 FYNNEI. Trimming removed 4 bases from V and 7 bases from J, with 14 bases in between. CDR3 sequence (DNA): TGTGCCAGCAGTGTGGAGCAGGGCGGAAATTCACCCCTCCACTTT. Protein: CASSVEQGGNSPLHF.

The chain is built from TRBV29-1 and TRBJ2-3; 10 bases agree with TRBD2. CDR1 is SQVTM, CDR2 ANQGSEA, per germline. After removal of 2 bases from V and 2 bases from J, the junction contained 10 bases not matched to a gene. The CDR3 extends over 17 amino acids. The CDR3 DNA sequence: TGCAGCGTTGAAATCTACAGGACTAGCGGCCTCACAGATACGCAGTATTTT. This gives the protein CSVEIYRTSGLTDTQYF.

CDR3 DNA: TGCGCCAGCAGCAGGACTAGTCGCAACGATGAGCAGTTCTTC. Translating gives CASSRTSRNDEQFF. The V gene is TRBV5-1, the J gene TRBJ2-1, with TRBD2 matching over 7 bases. The junction had 9 bases not matched to a gene; V was cut back by 4 bases and J by 8 bases. CDR1 and CDR2 (germline): SGHRS, YFSETQ. This CDR3 comprises 14 residues.

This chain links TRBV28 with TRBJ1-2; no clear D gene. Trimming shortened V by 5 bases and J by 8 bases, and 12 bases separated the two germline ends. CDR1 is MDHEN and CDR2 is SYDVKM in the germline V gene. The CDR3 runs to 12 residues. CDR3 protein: CASSPFLPGYTF. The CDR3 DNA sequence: TGTGCCAGCAGTCCCTTTCTCCCCGGCTACACCTTC.

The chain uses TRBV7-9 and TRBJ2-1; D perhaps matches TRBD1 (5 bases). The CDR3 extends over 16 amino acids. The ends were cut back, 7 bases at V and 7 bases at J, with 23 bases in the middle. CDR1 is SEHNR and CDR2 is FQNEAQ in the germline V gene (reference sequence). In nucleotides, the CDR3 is TGTGCCAGCACCTCCAGACGGTTATCAGGGTCGAATGAGCAGTTCTTC. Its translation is CASTSRRLSGSNEQFF.

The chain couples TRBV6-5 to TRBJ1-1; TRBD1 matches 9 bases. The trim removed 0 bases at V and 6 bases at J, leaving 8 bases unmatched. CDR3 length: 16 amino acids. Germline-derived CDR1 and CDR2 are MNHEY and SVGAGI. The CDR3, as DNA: TGTGCCAGCAGTTACTCTCCCGGGACAGGGAGGCCTGAAGCTTTCTTT. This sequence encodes CASSYSPGTGRPEAFF.

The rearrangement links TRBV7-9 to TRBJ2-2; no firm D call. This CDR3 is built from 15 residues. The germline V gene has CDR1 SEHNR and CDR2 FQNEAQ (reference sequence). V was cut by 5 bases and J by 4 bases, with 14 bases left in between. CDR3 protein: CASSAVSTGTGELFF. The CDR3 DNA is TGTGCCAGCAGCGCCGTGTCGACGGGCACCGGGGAGCTGTTTTTT.

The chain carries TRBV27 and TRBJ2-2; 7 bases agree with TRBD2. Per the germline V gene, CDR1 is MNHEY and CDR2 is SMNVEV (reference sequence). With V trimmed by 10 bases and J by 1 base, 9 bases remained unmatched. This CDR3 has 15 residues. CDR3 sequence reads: CATQQWGGNTGELFF. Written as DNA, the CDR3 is TGTGCCACTCAACAGTGGGGGGGGAACACCGGGGAGCTGTTTTTT.